Listed below are T cell receptor beta chains from one sample, sequenced in a study of OX40 agonist ivuxolimab in advanced cancers. Assay used: immunoSEQ multiplex PCR; TCRdb lists only in-frame clones, some missing. The sample yields tens of thousands of clones, around 84% seen once. This specimen consisted of CD4+ or CD8+ T cells sorted from blood, obtained in a trial of the OX40 agonist ivuxolimab. Receptor source: an adult with an advanced solid tumor such as melanoma, head and neck, liver or kidney cancer. Each CDR3 is given with its conserved first and last residue. The D gene is left open where the match is weak. The size field is filled for only some rows; it gives once, few, many or a size class.

j_call	clone_size	v_call	d_call	cdr3_nt	cdr3_aa
TRBJ2-2	.	TRBV11-2	.	TGTGCCAGCAGCCAACATAGGGGCGGGGAGCTGTTTTTT	CASSQHRGGELFF
TRBJ2-2	.	TRBV5-4	.	TGTGCCAGCAGCCGGGACCTCAACACCGGGGAGCTGTTTTTT	CASSRDLNTGELFF
TRBJ1-2	.	TRBV7-2	.	TGTGCCAGCAGCTTAGTCGCAGGGCCGGGCTATGGCTACACCTTC	CASSLVAGPGYGYTF
TRBJ1-2	.	TRBV30	.	TGTGCCTGGAGTGTAGTGGGCTACTATGGCTACACCTTC	CAWSVVGYYGYTF
TRBJ1-5	.	TRBV29-1	TRBD1	TGCAGCGCCCGACGGCAGGGGGCGGGTATCGGTCAGCCCCAGCATTTT	CSARRQGAGIGQPQHF
TRBJ1-2	.	TRBV18	.	TGTGCCAGCTCACCACCTTGGGAACTTGGAGGCTACACCTTC	CASSPPWELGGYTF
TRBJ2-6	.	TRBV4-1	.	TGCGCCAGCAGCCGGGGAGCTGACTCTGGGGCCAACGTCCTGACTTTC	CASSRGADSGANVLTF
TRBJ2-2	.	TRBV27	.	TGTGCCAGCAGTCCAGGGACCTGGGAGCTGTTTTTT	CASSPGTWELFF
TRBJ2-1	.	TRBV27	.	TGTGCCAGCAGTTTAGGGGGCACCTACAATGAGCAGTTCTTC	CASSLGGTYNEQFF
TRBJ1-1	once	TRBV7-9	.	TGTGCCAGCAGCTTGACAGGAGCAAACACTGAAGCTTTCTTT	CASSLTGANTEAFF
TRBJ2-4	.	TRBV6-1	.	TGTGCCAGCAGTTCAACCGGAGCCAAAAACATTCAGTACTTC	CASSSTGAKNIQYF
TRBJ1-5	.	TRBV6-1	.	TGTGCCAGCAGTGGAGGGGAGGGTGCCTGGAGCAATCAGCCCCAGCATTTT	CASSGGEGAWSNQPQHF
TRBJ2-3	.	TRBV19	.	TGTGCCAGTAGTATAATCCAAGCGGGCTCAGATACGCAGTATTTT	CASSIIQAGSDTQYF
TRBJ2-7	.	TRBV7-9	TRBD1	TGTGCCAGCAGCTTAGAGACAGGGGGAGCCTACGAGCAGTACTTC	CASSLETGGAYEQYF
TRBJ1-5	few	TRBV29-1	.	TGCAGCGTTGGAGAAAATAGCAATCAGCCCCAGCATTTT	CSVGENSNQPQHF
TRBJ1-6	.	TRBV15	.	TGTGCCACCAGCAGGGGAGGCAGCCGGGGTGATTCACCCCTCCACTTT	CATSRGGSRGDSPLHF
TRBJ2-5	.	TRBV7-9	TRBD2	TGTGCCAGCAGCTTGGGACTAGTCCAGGAGACCCAGTACTTC	CASSLGLVQETQYF
TRBJ2-7	few	TRBV6-6	.	TGTGCCAGCAGTCCTGACGCCTCCTACGAGCAGTACTTC	CASSPDASYEQYF
TRBJ1-5	.	TRBV6-1	TRBD1	TGTGCCAGCATGGTCGACAGGGCTGGCAATCAGCCCCAGCATTTT	CASMVDRAGNQPQHF
TRBJ1-5	.	TRBV5-4	.	TGTGCCAGCAGCTACGACGGAGGCTTGTGGCCCCAGCATTTT	CASSYDGGLWPQHF
TRBJ1-1	.	TRBV20-1	.	TGCAGTGCTAGAGGCGGTCCTGAAGCTTTCTTT	CSARGGPEAFF
TRBJ1-1	.	TRBV10-3	.	TGTGCCATCAGTGAACAGACGAACACTGAAGCTTTCTTT	CAISEQTNTEAFF
TRBJ1-1	.	TRBV6-1	TRBD1	TGTGCCAGCAGTGAAGCAACAGGGGGCAGTGAAGCTTTCTTT	CASSEATGGSEAFF
TRBJ2-1	.	TRBV5-1	TRBD2	TGCGCCAGCAGCCCGCCCTCGGGGGGCTCCTACAATGAGCAGTTCTTC	CASSPPSGGSYNEQFF
TRBJ2-3	.	TRBV5-6	TRBD2	TGTGCCAGCAGCTTAGGAGCAGCGGGGTCCACAGATACGCAGTATTTT	CASSLGAAGSTDTQYF
TRBJ1-4	.	TRBV18	.	TGTGCCAGCTCGGGGGCAACTAATGAAAAACTGTTTTTT	CASSGATNEKLFF
TRBJ2-7	.	TRBV18	TRBD1	TGTGCCAGCTCACCAGGGACAGGGTCCCACGAGCAGTACTTC	CASSPGTGSHEQYF
TRBJ1-1	.	TRBV18	.	TGTGCCAGCTCACCAGGGAACACTGAAGCTTTCTTT	CASSPGNTEAFF
TRBJ1-2	.	TRBV5-1	.	TGCGCCAGCAGCTTGGAATGGGGGACTCACTATGGCTACACCTTC	CASSLEWGTHYGYTF
TRBJ2-7	.	TRBV28	.	TGTGCCAGCAGTCAGCCCTGGGACGCAAGCTCCTACGAGCAGTACTTC	CASSQPWDASSYEQYF
TRBJ1-2	.	TRBV18	.	TGTGCCAGCTCACCCCTCCGGCAGGAGATACCTTATGGCTACACCTTC	CASSPLRQEIPYGYTF
TRBJ1-1	.	TRBV11-1	.	TGTGCCAGCAGCTTAGGGCCGATGAACACTGAAGCTTTCTTT	CASSLGPMNTEAFF
TRBJ1-6	.	TRBV2	.	TGTGCCAGCAGTGAACTCCTCTATAATTCACCCCTCCACTTT	CASSELLYNSPLHF
TRBJ2-5	.	TRBV5-1	.	TGCGCCAGCAGCCGCTCTACTGGAACCTGGAAGACCCAGTACTTC	CASSRSTGTWKTQYF
TRBJ1-1	.	TRBV5-1	TRBD1	TGCGCCAGCAGCTCATCGACAGGGGGCGACACTGAAGCTTTCTTT	CASSSSTGGDTEAFF
TRBJ1-6	.	TRBV19	TRBD1	TGTGCCAGTAGTACACGGACAGGGGGGAGCTCCTATAATTCACCCCTCCACTTT	CASSTRTGGSSYNSPLHF
TRBJ2-3	.	TRBV27	TRBD2	TGTGCCAGCAGTTCATCACGGGGGGGCACAGATACGCAGTATTTT	CASSSSRGGTDTQYF
TRBJ1-4	.	TRBV5-1	.	TGCGCCAGCAGCCCACGAGGCGCGGGTGAAAAACTGTTTTTT	CASSPRGAGEKLFF
TRBJ2-2	.	TRBV14	.	TGTGCCAGCAGCCAAGTTGCAGGGTCTGGCGGGGAGCTGTTTTTT	CASSQVAGSGGELFF
TRBJ1-2	.	TRBV15	.	TGTGCCACCAGCAGACAGCAAATTAACTATGGCTACACCTTC	CATSRQQINYGYTF
TRBJ2-4	.	TRBV18	.	TGTGCCAGCTCCCCAGTCACGGGGACCAAAAACATTCAGTACTTC	CASSPVTGTKNIQYF
TRBJ2-5	.	TRBV7-9	TRBD2	TGTGCCAGCAGCTGGGGGACTAGCGGAATCCAAGAGACCCAGTACTTC	CASSWGTSGIQETQYF
TRBJ2-3	.	TRBV30	TRBD1	TGTGCCTGGAGTGCCGGACAGGGGGCGAGGTTAGATACGCAGTATTTT	CAWSAGQGARLDTQYF
TRBJ1-2	.	TRBV7-9	.	TGTGCCAGCAGCTTATGGACGGAAGGCTACACCTTC	CASSLWTEGYTF
TRBJ2-1	.	TRBV7-3	TRBD2	TGTGCCAGCAGCCCAAAGAGAAGATCCGGGACTAGCGGGAGAAGCTCCTACAATGAGCAGTTCTTC	CASSPKRRSGTSGRSSYNEQFF
TRBJ1-1	.	TRBV10-1	.	TGCGCCAGCAGTAGCGACATAAAGAACACTGAAGCTTTCTTT	CASSSDIKNTEAFF
TRBJ1-2	once	TRBV7-8	.	TGTGCCAGCAGCTTAGGGTCGGGCGGCTACACCTTC	CASSLGSGGYTF
TRBJ1-4	.	TRBV10-2	TRBD1	TGCGCCACCCGGGACAGGGTAGGAGAAAAACTGTTTTTT	CATRDRVGEKLFF
TRBJ2-7	.	TRBV15	TRBD2	TGTGCCACCAGCAGTGGACTAGCGGGGGCCAGCTCCTACGAGCAGTACTTC	CATSSGLAGASSYEQYF
TRBJ1-2	.	TRBV6-1	.	TGTGCCAGCAGTGACAGAGTATCGTCGTATGGCTACACCTTC	CASSDRVSSYGYTF
TRBJ1-4	.	TRBV29-1	.	TGCAGCGTCGAGCCCGACATTGGAAATGAAAAACTGTTTTTT	CSVEPDIGNEKLFF
TRBJ2-5	.	TRBV7-2	TRBD2	TGTGCCAGCAGCTTAGCGAGTCTAGCGGGACAAGAGACCCAGTACTTC	CASSLASLAGQETQYF
TRBJ2-7	few	TRBV10-1	.	TGCGCCAGCAGTGAGAACACAGGGTACGAGCAGTACTTC	CASSENTGYEQYF
TRBJ2-3	.	TRBV29-1	.	TGCAGCGTTGGAGTAAGCACAGATACGCAGTATTTT	CSVGVSTDTQYF
TRBJ2-7	.	TRBV13	TRBD1	TGTGCCAGCAGCCGGACAGGGGCACGGTACGAGCAGTACTTC	CASSRTGARYEQYF
TRBJ2-5	.	TRBV19	.	TGTGCCAGTAGTAACGGGGTGGAAGAGACCCAGTACTTC	CASSNGVEETQYF
TRBJ2-7	.	TRBV6-5	TRBD1	TGTGCCAGCAGAATTACAGGGGGCTCCTACGAGCAGTACTTC	CASRITGGSYEQYF
TRBJ2-1	.	TRBV5-1	TRBD1	TGCGCCAGCAGCTTGAACGCATTGGGACAGGGGCTATACAATGAGCAGTTCTTC	CASSLNALGQGLYNEQFF
TRBJ2-3	.	TRBV18	.	TGTGCCAGCTCAACAGGGTTTTCAGATACGCAGTATTTT	CASSTGFSDTQYF
TRBJ1-1	.	TRBV19	.	TGTGCCAGTAGTATCTGGGGAATCATGAACACTGAAGCTTTCTTT	CASSIWGIMNTEAFF